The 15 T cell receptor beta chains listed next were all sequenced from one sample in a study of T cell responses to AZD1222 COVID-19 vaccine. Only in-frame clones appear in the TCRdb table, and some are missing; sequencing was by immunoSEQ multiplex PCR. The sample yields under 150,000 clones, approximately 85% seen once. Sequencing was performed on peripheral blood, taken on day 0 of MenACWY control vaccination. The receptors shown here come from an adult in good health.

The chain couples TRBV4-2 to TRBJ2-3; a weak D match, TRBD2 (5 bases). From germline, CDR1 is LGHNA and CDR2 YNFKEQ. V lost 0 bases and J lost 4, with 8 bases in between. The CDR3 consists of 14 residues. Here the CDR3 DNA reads TGTGCCAGCAGCCAAGAGGAGGCCGCAGATACGCAGTATTTT. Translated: CASSQEEAADTQYF.

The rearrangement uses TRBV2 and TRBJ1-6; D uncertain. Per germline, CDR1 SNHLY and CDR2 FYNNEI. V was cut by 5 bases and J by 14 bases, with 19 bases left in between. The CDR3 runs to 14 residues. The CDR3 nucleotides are TGTGCCAGCAGTCCGGGCAGGATGGTCATGGCCCTCCACTTT. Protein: CASSPGRMVMALHF.

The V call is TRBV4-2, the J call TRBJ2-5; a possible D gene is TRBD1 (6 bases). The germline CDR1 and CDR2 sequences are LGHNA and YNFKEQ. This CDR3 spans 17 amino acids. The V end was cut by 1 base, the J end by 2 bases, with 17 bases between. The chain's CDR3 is CASSQVEGVRGQETQYF. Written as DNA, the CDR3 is TGTGCCAGCAGCCAAGTTGAGGGGGTGAGGGGACAAGAGACCCAGTACTTC.

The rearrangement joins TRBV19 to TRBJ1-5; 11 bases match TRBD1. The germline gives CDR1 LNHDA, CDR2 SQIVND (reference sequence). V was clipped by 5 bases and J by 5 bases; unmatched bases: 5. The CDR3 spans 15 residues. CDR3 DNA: TGTGCCAGTAGTCCGGACAGGGGGCTCGATCAGCCCCAGCATTTT. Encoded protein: CASSPDRGLDQPQHF.

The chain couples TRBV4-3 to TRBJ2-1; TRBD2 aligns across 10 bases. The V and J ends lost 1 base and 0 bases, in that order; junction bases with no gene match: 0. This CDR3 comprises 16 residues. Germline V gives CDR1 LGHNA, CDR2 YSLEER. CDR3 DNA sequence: TGCGCCAGCAGCCAAGGACTAGCGGGCTCCTACAATGAGCAGTTCTTC. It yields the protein CASSQGLAGSYNEQFF.

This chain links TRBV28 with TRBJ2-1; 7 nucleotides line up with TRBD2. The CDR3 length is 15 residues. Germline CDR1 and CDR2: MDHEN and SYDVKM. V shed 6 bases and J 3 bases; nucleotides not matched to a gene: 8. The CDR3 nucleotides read TGTGCCAGCAGATCCCTGTCGGGGGGCTACAATGAGCAGTTCTTC. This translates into CASRSLSGGYNEQFF.

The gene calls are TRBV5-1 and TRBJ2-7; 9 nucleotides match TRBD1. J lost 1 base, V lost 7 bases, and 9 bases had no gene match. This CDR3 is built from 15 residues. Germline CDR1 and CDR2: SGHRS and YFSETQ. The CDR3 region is CASQNPGTGSYEQYF. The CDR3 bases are TGCGCCAGCCAAAACCCCGGGACAGGGTCCTACGAGCAGTACTTC. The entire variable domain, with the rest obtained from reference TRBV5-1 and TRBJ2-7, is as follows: KAGVTQTPRYLIKTRGQQVTLSCSPISGHRSVSWYQQTPGQGLQFLFEYFSETQRNKGNFPGRFSGRQFSNSRSEMNVSTLELGDSALYLCASQNPGTGSYEQYFGPGTRLTVT.

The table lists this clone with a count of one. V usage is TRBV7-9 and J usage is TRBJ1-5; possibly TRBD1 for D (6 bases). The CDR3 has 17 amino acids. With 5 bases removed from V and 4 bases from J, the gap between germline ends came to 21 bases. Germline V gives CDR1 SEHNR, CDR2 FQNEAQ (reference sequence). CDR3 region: CASSLSRGGPKNQPQHF. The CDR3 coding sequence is TGTGCCAGCAGCCTAAGTCGGGGGGGCCCGAAAAATCAGCCCCAGCATTTT. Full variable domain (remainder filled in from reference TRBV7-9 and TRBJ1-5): DTGVSQNPRHKITKRGQNVTFRCDPISEHNRLYWYRQTLGQGPEFLTYFQNEAQLEKSRLLSDRFSAERPKGSFSTLEIQRTEQGDSAMYLCASSLSRGGPKNQPQHFGDGTRLSIL.

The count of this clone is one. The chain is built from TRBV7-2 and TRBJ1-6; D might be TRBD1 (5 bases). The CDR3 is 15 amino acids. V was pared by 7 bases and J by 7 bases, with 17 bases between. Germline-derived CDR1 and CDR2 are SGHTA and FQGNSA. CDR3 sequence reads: CASTLGAGTNSPLHF. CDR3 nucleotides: TGTGCCAGCACCCTAGGGGCAGGGACGAATTCACCCCTCCACTTT.

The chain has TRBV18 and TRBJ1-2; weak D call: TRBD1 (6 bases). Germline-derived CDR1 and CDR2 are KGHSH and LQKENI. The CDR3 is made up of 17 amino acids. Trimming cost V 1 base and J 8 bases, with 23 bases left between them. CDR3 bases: TGTGCCAGCTCACCACGTATGGGATCACAGGGCGCGGTGGGCTACACCTTC. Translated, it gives CASSPRMGSQGAVGYTF.

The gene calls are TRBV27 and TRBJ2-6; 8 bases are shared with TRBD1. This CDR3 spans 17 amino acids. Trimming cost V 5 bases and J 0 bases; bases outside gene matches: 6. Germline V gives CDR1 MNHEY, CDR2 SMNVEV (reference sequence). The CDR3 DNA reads TGTGCCAGCAGTCTCGGACAGGGCGACTCTGGGGCCAACGTCCTGACTTTC. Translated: CASSLGQGDSGANVLTF.

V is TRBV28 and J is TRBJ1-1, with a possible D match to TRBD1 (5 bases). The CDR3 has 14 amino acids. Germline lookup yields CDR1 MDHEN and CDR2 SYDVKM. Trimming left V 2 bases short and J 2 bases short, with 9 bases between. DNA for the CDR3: TGTGCCAGCAGTTTACTTACAGGAAACACTGAAGCTTTCTTT. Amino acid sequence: CASSLLTGNTEAFF.

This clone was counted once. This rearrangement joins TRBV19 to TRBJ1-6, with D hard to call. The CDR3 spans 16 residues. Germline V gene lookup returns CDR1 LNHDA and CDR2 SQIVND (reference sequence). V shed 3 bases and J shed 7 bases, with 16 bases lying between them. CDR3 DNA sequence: TGTGCCAGTAGTATCCGACGGCAAGTCAGCAATTCACCCCTCCACTTT. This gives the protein CASSIRRQVSNSPLHF.

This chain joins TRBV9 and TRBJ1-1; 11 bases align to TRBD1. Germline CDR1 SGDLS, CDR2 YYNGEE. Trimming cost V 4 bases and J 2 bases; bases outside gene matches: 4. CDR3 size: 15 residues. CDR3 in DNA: TGTGCCAGCAGCCCCCGGACAGGGGGCAACACTGAAGCTTTCTTT. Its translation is CASSPRTGGNTEAFF. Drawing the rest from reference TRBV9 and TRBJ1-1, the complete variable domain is DSGVTQTPKHLITATGQRVTLRCSPRSGDLSVYWYQQSLDQGLQFLIQYYNGEERAKGNILERFSAQQFPDLHSELNLSSLELGDSALYFCASSPRTGGNTEAFFGQGTRLTVV.

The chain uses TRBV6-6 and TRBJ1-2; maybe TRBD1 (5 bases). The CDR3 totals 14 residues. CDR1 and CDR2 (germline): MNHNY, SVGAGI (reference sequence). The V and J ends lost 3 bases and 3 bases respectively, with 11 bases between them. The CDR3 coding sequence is TGTGCCAGCAGTTATAACCAGGGCCACTATGGCTACACCTTC. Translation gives CASSYNQGHYGYTF.